This entry lists 2 T cell receptor beta chains sequenced from one sample in a study of shared clonotypes between healthy human individuals. Method: immunoSEQ multiplex PCR; TCRdb's copy keeps in-frame clones and lacks some. This repertoire shows some 2,500,000 clones, 93% found once; its top ten account for approximately 0.36%. Sequenced sample: naive CD4+ T cells from PBMCs. As to subset: CD45RA+ positively selected. The receptors derive from a man between 18 and 29 years old in good health. Some clones in this sample may be carry-over from other donors' samples.

The rearrangement links TRBV10-1 to TRBJ2-1, with D tentatively TRBD2 (6 bases). CDR3 length: 16 amino acids. The germline V gene has CDR1 WNHNN and CDR2 SYGVQD (reference sequence). V dropped 6 bases and J dropped 5 bases, with 20 bases sitting between them. The CDR3 bases are TGCGCCAGCAGCAAACATTCGGGACTTTACAACAATGAGCAGTTCTTC. This encodes CASSKHSGLYNNEQFF.

The chain joins TRBV6-5 to TRBJ2-7; 10 bases fit TRBD1. The CDR3 spans 14 residues. V lost 5 bases to trimming and J lost 6 bases; unmatched junction nucleotides: 7. Germline values: CDR1 MNHEY, CDR2 SVGAGI. The CDR3 DNA reads TGTGCCAGCAGTGCCGGGACAGGGGTTCTCGAGCAGTACTTC. This translates into CASSAGTGVLEQYF.